Here is one T cell receptor (beta chain) with its context. Its antigen remains unknown. These data originate in a study of long-term antiretroviral therapy in people with HIV. Study outcomes and limitations: It was not possible to obtain data on ART adherence, viral resistance or therapy changes. Control repertoires displayed wider CDR3 length ranges than the HIV repertoires.

The assay used was immunoSEQ (version v3.0), run at survey level. Libraries were prepared by immunoSEQ multiplex PCR; TCRdb keeps only in-frame clonotypes and omits some of them. This sample carries some 20,000 clones, over 65% of them seen once, and the ten largest clones take 4.3%. Sampling of each donor yielded at least one pre-ART PBMC sample and at least two post-ART PBMC samples. Germline-derived CDR1 and CDR2 are LNHNV and YYDKDF (reference sequence). V shed 0 bases and J shed 0 bases, with 8 bases lying between them. CDR3 size: 15 residues. The sequencing here drew on unsorted PBMCs, taken 5.9 years after starting antiretroviral therapy. This receptor was taken from a man aged 25 to 40 with HIV. The rearrangement uses TRBV15 and TRBJ1-1, with D uncertain. For the CDR3, the DNA is TGTGCCACCAGCAGAGATAAGGGTATGAACACTGAAGCTTTCTTT. Amino acid sequence: CATSRDKGMNTEAFF.